The next 25 T cell receptor beta chains were all read from a single sample in a study of human T cells and chemical hapten exposure. The time point is: patch test 1, 2 weeks after DPC sensitization. As to treatment: therapeutic diphenylcyclopropenone sensitization with weekly scalp DPC. A single record per CDR3 protein comes from TCRdb applying MiXCR to the RACE reads. This sample has 180,000 or so distinct CDR3 sequences, with approximately 20% found just once. Source: whole blood, taken in connection with sensitization to the hapten diphenylcyclopropenone (DPC). The receptors stem from a woman between 45 and 65 years old with alopecia areata. Some clones in this sample may be carry-over from other donors' samples.

This clonotype appeared a few times. This chain uses TRBV7-2 with TRBJ2-4; weak D call: TRBD2 (5 bases). Germline V gene sequence: CDR1 SGHTA, CDR2 FQGNSA. V was cut by 5 bases and J by 15 bases, with 20 bases left in between. The CDR3 sequence is 13 residues long. CDR3 in DNA: TGTGCCAGCAGCACCCTCCAAGCGGCCGTCCTGTACTTC. Its translation: CASSTLQAAVLYF.

The rearrangement links TRBV15 to TRBJ2-1; D is unclear. This CDR3 spans 16 amino acids. The V gene lost 1 base and the J gene lost 6 bases, with 16 bases spanning the gap. The germline V gene has CDR1 LNHNV and CDR2 YYDKDF (reference sequence). CDR3 coding DNA: TGTGCCACCAGCAGAGGAGAAGCCATTTGGGGCAATGAGCAGTTCTTC. It specifies CATSRGEAIWGNEQFF.

The chain combines TRBV20-1 with TRBJ1-6, with a tentative D call TRBD1 (5 bases). In germline, CDR1 is DFQATT, CDR2 SNEGSKA (reference sequence). Between the trimmed V and J ends, which lost 5 bases and 1 base, there was a span of 12 bases. This CDR3 has 15 amino acids. The DNA for the CDR3 is TGCAGTGCTGGGGGAGGGTCGTCCTATAATTCACCCCTCCACTTT. Protein product: CSAGGGSSYNSPLHF.

The V and J genes are TRBV6-5 and TRBJ2-3, with 7 bases matching TRBD1. This CDR3 is built from 18 residues. The germline CDR1 and CDR2 sequences are MNHEY and SVGAGI. The junction had 16 bases not matched to a gene; V was cut back by 2 bases and J by 5 bases. DNA of the CDR3: TGTGCCAGCAGTTACATTTGGAGCGAGAGGGGGCTGAGAGATACGCAGTATTTT. Its protein product is CASSYIWSERGLRDTQYF.

This rearrangement joins TRBV27 to TRBJ1-2; TRBD1 might be the D (6 bases). Germline V lookup: CDR1 MNHEY, CDR2 SMNVEV (reference sequence). Trimming cost V 11 bases and J 8 bases, with 15 bases left between them. The CDR3 contains 11 residues. The CDR3 region is CAAGAGVGYTF. CDR3 DNA sequence: TGTGCCGCCGGGGCAGGGGTCGGCTACACCTTC.

This clonotype was observed a few times. One junction end disagrees with the germline gene, perhaps due to a read error. The chain has TRBV7-9 and TRBJ2-7; the D gene is possibly TRBD2 (6 bases). The V gene's germline CDR1 is SEHNR and CDR2 FQNEAQ (reference sequence). This CDR3 comprises 14 residues. CDR3 DNA: TGTGCCAGCAGCCTCCCGGGACTGTACTACGAGCAGCACTTC. It is translated as CASSLPGLYYEQHF.

This clonotype was seen a few times. This sequence joins TRBV19 and TRBJ1-2; possibly TRBD1 for D (5 bases). The CDR3 has 13 amino acids. The V end was cut by 5 bases, the J end by 2 bases, with 9 bases between. Germline-derived CDR1 and CDR2 are LNHDA and SQIVND (reference sequence). CDR3 protein: CASSPDTNYGYTF. DNA for the CDR3: TGTGCCAGTAGTCCGGACACAAACTATGGCTACACCTTC.

This chain uses TRBV10-3 with TRBJ2-2; D not certain. CDR3 size: 15 residues. Germline CDR1 and CDR2: ENHRY and SYGVKD. Trimming shortened V by 0 bases and J by 0 bases, and 5 bases separated the two germline ends. The CDR3 is CAISESAANTGELFF. CDR3 bases: TGTGCCATCAGTGAGTCCGCTGCGAACACCGGGGAGCTGTTTTTT.

This clonotype was picked up a small number of times. This sequence joins TRBV4-2 and TRBJ2-3; the match to TRBD2 covers 10 bases. Trimming removed 4 bases from V and 4 bases from J; junction bases left unmatched: 14. The CDR3 has 18 residues. The germline V gene has CDR1 LGHNA and CDR2 YNFKEQ. The CDR3 region is CASSLEGASGSTSDTQYF. The DNA for the CDR3 is TGTGCCAGCAGCCTCGAAGGAGCTAGCGGGAGTACCTCAGATACGCAGTATTTT.

This clonotype was seen a handful of times. This chain links TRBV20-1 with TRBJ2-7, with 8 positions matching TRBD1. Trimming took 6 bases from V and 3 from J; bases not matched to a gene: 7. Germline assignment: CDR1 DFQATT and CDR2 SNEGSKA (reference sequence). This CDR3 spans 13 amino acids. In nucleotides, the CDR3 is TGCAGTGCAAGGACAGGGTCGGTCTACGAGCAGTACTTC. Amino acids: CSARTGSVYEQYF.

In its sample, this clonotype was seen a few times. The rearrangement links TRBV15 to TRBJ1-2, with 7 bases that match TRBD1. Germline CDR1 is LNHNV and CDR2 is YYDKDF (reference sequence). This CDR3 spans 15 amino acids. V shed 0 bases and J 10 bases; nucleotides not matched to a gene: 11. The CDR3 region has the DNA TGTGCCACCAGCAGAGATTACGGCAGGGGGGTCGACTACACCTTC. It yields the protein CATSRDYGRGVDYTF.

This clonotype was counted between two and nine times. The chain is built from TRBV12-3 or TRBV12-4 and TRBJ1-1; perhaps TRBD1 as D (6 bases). The V end lost 5 bases, the J end lost 1 base, and 11 bases lay between the germline ends. This CDR3 has 14 residues. DNA for the CDR3: TGTGCCAGCAGTCCAGGGGAGGAGAACACTGAAGCTTTCTTT. It encodes CASSPGEENTEAFF.

Here the CDR3 DNA reads TGCGCCAGCAGCTATTATACGGGAGACTCTGGAAACACCATATATTTT. This sequence encodes CASSYYTGDSGNTIYF. This rearrangement joins TRBV5-1 to TRBJ1-3; D is ambiguous. Trimming cost V 3 bases and J 0 bases, with 13 bases left between them. CDR1 is SGHRS, CDR2 YFSETQ, per germline. The CDR3 is 16 amino acids. Based on the CDR3 plus reference TRBV5-1 and TRBJ1-3, the full variable domain is KAGVTQTPRYLIKTRGQQVTLSCSPISGHRSVSWYQQTPGQGLQFLFEYFSETQRNKGNFPGRFSGRQFSNSRSEMNVSTLELGDSALYLCASSYYTGDSGNTIYFGEGSWLTVV.

A few counts support this clonotype. The chain has TRBV18 and TRBJ1-2; a possible D gene is TRBD1 (6 bases). The CDR3 extends over 15 amino acids. CDR1 and CDR2 (germline): KGHSH, LQKENI. V lost 4 bases and J lost 2, with 14 bases in between. CDR3 coding DNA: TGTGCCAGCTCACTTGGACAGCTACACAACTATGGCTACACCTTC. Amino acid sequence: CASSLGQLHNYGYTF.

This clonotype showed up many times. The chain couples TRBV29-1 to TRBJ2-1, with D possibly TRBD1 on 6 matching bases. This CDR3 comprises 14 residues. The V gene lost 4 bases and the J gene lost 0 bases, with 10 bases spanning the gap. Germline values: CDR1 SQVTM, CDR2 ANQGSEA. The CDR3 bases are TGCAGCGTTGTGGGGACAAGCTCCTACAATGAGCAGTTCTTC. This encodes CSVVGTSSYNEQFF.

This clonotype was counted between two and nine times. The V gene is TRBV20-1, the J gene TRBJ1-1, with D unclear. Looked up from germline, CDR1 is DFQATT and CDR2 is SNEGSKA (reference sequence). This CDR3 is built from 14 residues. The V and J ends lost 2 bases and 2 bases respectively, with 12 bases between them. DNA for the CDR3: TGCAGTGCTAGATTGGAGGGCTCAAACACTGAAGCTTTCTTT. Encoded protein: CSARLEGSNTEAFF.

This clonotype was detected a few times. The chain links TRBV5-1 to TRBJ1-1; no clear D gene. CDR1 and CDR2 from the germline V gene are SGHRS and YFSETQ. V was trimmed by 1 base and J by 1 base, leaving 11 bases between them. The CDR3 totals 15 residues. The CDR3 nucleotides are TGCGCCAGCAGCTTGTTCTTAACGGGGAACACTGAAGCTTTCTTT. Amino acid sequence: CASSLFLTGNTEAFF. The full variable domain, rest sourced from reference TRBV5-1 and TRBJ1-1, is KAGVTQTPRYLIKTRGQQVTLSCSPISGHRSVSWYQQTPGQGLQFLFEYFSETQRNKGNFPGRFSGRQFSNSRSEMNVSTLELGDSALYLCASSLFLTGNTEAFFGQGTRLTVV.

V is TRBV27 and J is TRBJ2-7; the D gene is possibly TRBD1 (6 bases). The germline CDR1 and CDR2 sequences are MNHEY and SMNVEV (reference sequence). The CDR3 totals 14 residues. The ends were cut back, 4 bases at V and 1 base at J, with 11 bases in the middle. The CDR3 sequence: CASSSKQGSYEQYF. The CDR3 DNA sequence: TGTGCCAGCAGTTCCAAACAGGGATCCTACGAGCAGTACTTC.

The sample holds a few counts of this clonotype. The chain combines TRBV20-1 with TRBJ1-6; 10 nucleotides match TRBD1. The germline CDR1 and CDR2 sequences are DFQATT and SNEGSKA (reference sequence). CDR3 length: 16 amino acids. V dropped 1 base and J dropped 1; count of bases not matched to a gene: 1. In DNA, the CDR3 is TGCAGTGCTAGAGGACAGGGGGCATCCTATAATTCACCCCTCCACTTT. This gives the protein CSARGQGASYNSPLHF.

This rearrangement joins TRBV9 to TRBJ1-2; 7 bases are shared with TRBD1. V shed 2 bases, J shed 3 bases, and the junction held 4 bases outside the gene matches. The CDR3 loop spans 14 amino acids. The germline V gene encodes CDR1 SGDLS and CDR2 YYNGEE. CDR3 DNA sequence: TGTGCCAGCAGCGTCGAGGGGGCTCACTATGGCTACACCTTC. Its translation: CASSVEGAHYGYTF.

This clonotype was seen ten or more times. This sequence joins TRBV27 and TRBJ1-4; D ambiguous. V was cut by 4 bases and J by 7 bases, with 10 bases left in between. Germline V gene lookup returns CDR1 MNHEY and CDR2 SMNVEV (reference sequence). The CDR3 has 13 amino acids. Here the CDR3 reads CASSWGAGEKLFF. CDR3 in DNA: TGTGCCAGCAGTTGGGGAGCGGGTGAAAAACTGTTTTTT.

The V call is TRBV5-1, the J call TRBJ2-7; TRBD2 agrees at 11 bases. With V trimmed by 4 bases and J by 12 bases, 9 bases remained unmatched. CDR1 and CDR2 from the germline V gene are SGHRS and YFSETQ. This CDR3 spans 13 amino acids. The CDR3 nucleotides read TGCGCCAGCAGCGAGGATCCTAGCGGGAGGATGTACTTC. It specifies CASSEDPSGRMYF.

The chain is built from TRBV6-6 and TRBJ2-2; D unresolved. Trimming left V 3 bases short and J 3 bases short, with 8 bases between. The CDR3 has 14 residues. Germline V gives CDR1 MNHNY, CDR2 SVGAGI (reference sequence). The CDR3 sequence is CASSYSVDTGELFF. CDR3 coding DNA: TGTGCCAGCAGTTATTCGGTCGACACCGGGGAGCTGTTTTTT.

The V call is TRBV7-2, the J call TRBJ2-6; D ambiguous. V was pared by 1 base and J by 4 bases, with 8 bases between. The germline gives CDR1 SGHTA, CDR2 FQGNSA. There are 15 residues in the CDR3. CDR3 coding DNA: TGTGCCAGCAGCTTAGGAGCGACCGGGGCCAACGTCCTGACTTTC. Protein product: CASSLGATGANVLTF.

This clonotype has just a few counts. This chain links TRBV6-5 with TRBJ2-1, with D perhaps TRBD1 (5 bases). Germline lookup yields CDR1 MNHEY and CDR2 SVGAGI. Trimming took 8 bases from V and 10 from J, leaving 12 bases between them. This CDR3 contains 11 residues. CDR3 loop: CASSIGAEQFF. For the CDR3, the DNA is TGTGCCAGCTCTATTGGGGCAGAGCAGTTCTTC.